The present T cell receptor (beta chain) was sequenced within a study of T cell changes during pregnancy in multiple sclerosis. V was pared by 7 bases and J by 7 bases, with 14 bases between. The CDR3 is 13 amino acids. Germline values: CDR1 SNHLY, CDR2 FYNNEI. Repertoires were generated with immunoSEQ multiplex PCR, while TCRdb's copy carries only in-frame clones and drops some. Among more than 35,000 clones listed, over 80% were seen once. This receptor was taken from a female donor in good health, enrolled as a control in a pregnancy study. V and J are TRBV2 and TRBJ2-1; tentative D call: TRBD1 (6 bases). Material: CD4+ T cells from peripheral blood mononuclear cells, obtained in the third trimester of pregnancy. In DNA form, the CDR3 reads TGTGCCAGCAAAGGGGGTACGCGGAATGAGCAGTTCTTC. This translates into CASKGGTRNEQFF.